The clone carrying this T cell receptor beta chain has only one observation. Its antigen is unknown. This entry comes from a study of CD8+ T cells in alopecia areata. As for the study in general: Oral tofacitinib (5 to 10 mg twice daily) was administered to treated patients. The study's findings and limits: Tofacitinib delivered significant drops in scalp clonality and in expanded CD8+ clones among the top 100. For lesional scalp, especially alopecia totalis/universalis, clonality was higher than in normal scalp. Only one nonresponder was present, which leaves the link between baseline CD8+ expansion and response uncertain.

The authors extracted RNA and reverse transcribed it into cDNA as the sequencing template. Clones were sequenced by immunoSEQ multiplex PCR, and TCRdb holds only the in-frame ones, with some missing. Here the sample spans over 150,000 clones, 55% to 70% being singletons. With V trimmed by 2 bases and J by 0 bases, 12 bases remained unmatched. The CDR3 runs to 18 residues. The germline V gene has CDR1 MGHRA and CDR2 YSYEKL. The treatment denotes: oral pan-JAK inhibitor, 5-10 mg twice daily. The sequencing used CD4+ T cells sorted from blood, collected at week 4, from a patient treated with tofacitinib. The V and J genes are TRBV4-1 and TRBJ2-7; 8 bases line up with TRBD2. This receptor was obtained from a human donor with alopecia areata. DNA of the CDR3: TGCGCCAGCAGCCAACGGCAACTTGCGGGGGGACCCTCCTACGAGCAGTACTTC. It encodes CASSQRQLAGGPSYEQYF.